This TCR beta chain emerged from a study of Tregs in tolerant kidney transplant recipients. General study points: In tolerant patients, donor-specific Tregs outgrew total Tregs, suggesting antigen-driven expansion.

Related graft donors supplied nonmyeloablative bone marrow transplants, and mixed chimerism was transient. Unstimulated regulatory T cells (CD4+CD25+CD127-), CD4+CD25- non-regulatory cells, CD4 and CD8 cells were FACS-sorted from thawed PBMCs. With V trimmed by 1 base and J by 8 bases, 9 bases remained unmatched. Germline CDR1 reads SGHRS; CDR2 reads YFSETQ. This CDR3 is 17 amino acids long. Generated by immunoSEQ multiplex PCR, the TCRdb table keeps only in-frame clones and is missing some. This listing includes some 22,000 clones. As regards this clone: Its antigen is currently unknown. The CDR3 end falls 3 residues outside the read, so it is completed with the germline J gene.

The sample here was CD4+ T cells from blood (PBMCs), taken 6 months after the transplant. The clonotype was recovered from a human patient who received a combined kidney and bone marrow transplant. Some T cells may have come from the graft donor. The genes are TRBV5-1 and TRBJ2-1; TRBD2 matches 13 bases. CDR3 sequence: CASSLPQLAGGLDEQFF. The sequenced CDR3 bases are TGCGCCAGCAGCTTGCCCCAACTAGCGGGGGGGCTGGATGAG.